This T cell receptor beta chain was found in a study of T cells after yellow fever vaccination. This CDR3 is 15 amino acids long. Germline V gene data show CDR1 as SEHNR and CDR2 as FQNEAQ (reference sequence). Trimming left V 1 base short and J 6 bases short, with 15 bases between. This clonotype was picked up a small number of times. TCRdb analysed the 5' RACE reads with MiXCR anew, one entry per CDR3 protein. Of some 350,000 distinct CDR3 sequences in the sample, around a tenth were seen once. This chain connects TRBV7-9 to TRBJ1-2; D might be TRBD1 (6 bases). The TCR originated in a man aged 18 to 30 who received the YFV17D yellow fever vaccine. This material consisted of PBMCs, taken on the day of the first yellow fever vaccination. CDR3 in amino acids: CASSLEGGGRNGYTF. The CDR3 DNA is TGTGCCAGCAGCTTAGAAGGGGGGGGCAGAAATGGCTACACCTTC.